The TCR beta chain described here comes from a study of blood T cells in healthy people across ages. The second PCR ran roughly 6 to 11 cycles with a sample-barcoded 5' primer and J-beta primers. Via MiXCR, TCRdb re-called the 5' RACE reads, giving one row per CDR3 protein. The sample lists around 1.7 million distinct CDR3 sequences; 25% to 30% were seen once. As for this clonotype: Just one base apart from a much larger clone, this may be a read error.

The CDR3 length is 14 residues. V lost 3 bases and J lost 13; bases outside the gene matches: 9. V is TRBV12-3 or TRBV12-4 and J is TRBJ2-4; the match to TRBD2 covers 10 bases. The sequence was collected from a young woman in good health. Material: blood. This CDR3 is CASSLISGRVEQYF. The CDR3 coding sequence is TGTGCCAGCAGTTTGATAAGCGGGAGGGTTGAGCAGTACTTC.